Listed below are T cell receptor beta chains from one sample, sequenced in a study of cytomegalovirus exposure and HLA in healthy donors. Sequenced by immunoSEQ multiplex PCR; TCRdb stores in-frame clones only, minus some. Found here are 95,000 or so clones, 77% of them singletons; the top ten hold 4.5% to 5%. Input material: PBMCs. These receptors were obtained from a woman aged 40 to 50 in good health and CMV-seronegative. CDR3s include the opening cysteine and the closing phenylalanine or tryptophan. Where a row states a size, it is once, few, many or the class of an expanded clone; other rows omit it.

clone size	V gene	J gene	CDR3 protein
few	TRBV9	TRBJ2-7	CASSVGTGGSYEQYF
once	TRBV5-1	TRBJ1-1	CASSLGQGYTEAFF
NA	TRBV4-3	TRBJ2-7	CASSQAPVGGAGMNEQYF
NA	TRBV27	TRBJ1-1	CASSLSNIGRNTEAFF
NA	TRBV6-5	TRBJ2-7	CASSYSGGRTYEQYF
NA	TRBV5-4	TRBJ1-1	CASNTGVNTEAFF
NA	TRBV7-9	TRBJ1-4	CASSLAGAYTNEKLFF
NA	TRBV19	TRBJ2-3	CASSIPGGRDTQYF
once	TRBV7-2	TRBJ1-6	CASSVRGGAGGNSPLHF
NA	TRBV5-1	TRBJ2-1	CASSLAGRDSYNEQFF
NA	TRBV5-6	TRBJ1-1	CASSFGTGIMNTEAFF
NA	TRBV7-8	TRBJ1-1	CASSLKTRLNTEAFF
NA	TRBV5-1	TRBJ1-2	CASSSLTGNYGYTF
NA	TRBV5-1	TRBJ2-5	CASRVGDPTETQYF
NA	TRBV5-6	TRBJ2-2	CASSLERIRGSGELFF
NA	TRBV7-9	TRBJ1-3	CASSLVASASSGNTIYF
once	TRBV10-1	TRBJ1-1	CATKNLRDRGRRGTEAFF
NA	TRBV27	TRBJ2-3	CASSLAGATINTDTQYF
NA	TRBV30	TRBJ1-6	CAWSPNRASSPLHF
few	TRBV19	TRBJ1-1	CASSIVDSMNTEAFF
NA	TRBV7-9	TRBJ2-3	CASSLGETSGTDTQYF
NA	TRBV4-3	TRBJ2-7	CASSQGPDTYYEQYF
NA	TRBV5-4	TRBJ2-2	CASSFTAGAHLTGELFF
NA	TRBV19	TRBJ1-4	CASRDRGRATNEKLFF
few	TRBV10-1	TRBJ1-4	CASSESLTGTPPLGNEKLFF
NA	TRBV6-1	TRBJ2-1	CASFLGGGGAGFF
NA	TRBV19	TRBJ1-4	CASSISGNEKLFF
NA	TRBV2	TRBJ1-5	CASSPPLEGVSNQPQHF
NA	TRBV7-9	TRBJ2-5	CASSYPSVETQYF
NA	TRBV5-6	TRBJ1-2	CASSFQTNYGYTF
once	TRBV10-3	TRBJ1-3	CAISVRATSSGNTIYF
NA	TRBV9	TRBJ2-5	CASSKTLTQETQYF
NA	TRBV5-1	TRBJ2-1	CASSLDGTRTNEQFF
NA	TRBV6-6	TRBJ2-3	CASSLAGGQDTQYF
few	TRBV29-1	TRBJ1-2	CSVGPGLDYGYTF
NA	TRBV2	TRBJ1-6	CASNTPTGLSSPLHF
NA	TRBV6-5	TRBJ1-1	CASSWGQNTEAFF
NA	TRBV15	TRBJ1-2	CATSRDVRGGLAGYTF
once	TRBV19	TRBJ2-7	CASSTTGAYEQYF
NA	TRBV5-1	TRBJ2-7	CASSIGTIYEQYF
NA	TRBV5-1	TRBJ2-7	CASSARGSYEQYF
NA	TRBV29-1	TRBJ1-1	CSVRHRGERNTEAFF
NA	TRBV7-3	TRBJ1-1	CASCRGSLGDTEAFF
NA	TRBV29-1	TRBJ2-1	CSAESDAGGREQFF
once	TRBV9	TRBJ2-7	CASSTSSGQGEQYF
few	TRBV19	TRBJ1-2	CASSIPERLNYGYTF
NA	TRBV7-9	TRBJ2-3	CASSLVGVSTDTQYF
NA	TRBV12-5	TRBJ2-1	CASGTPQGIMDNEQFF